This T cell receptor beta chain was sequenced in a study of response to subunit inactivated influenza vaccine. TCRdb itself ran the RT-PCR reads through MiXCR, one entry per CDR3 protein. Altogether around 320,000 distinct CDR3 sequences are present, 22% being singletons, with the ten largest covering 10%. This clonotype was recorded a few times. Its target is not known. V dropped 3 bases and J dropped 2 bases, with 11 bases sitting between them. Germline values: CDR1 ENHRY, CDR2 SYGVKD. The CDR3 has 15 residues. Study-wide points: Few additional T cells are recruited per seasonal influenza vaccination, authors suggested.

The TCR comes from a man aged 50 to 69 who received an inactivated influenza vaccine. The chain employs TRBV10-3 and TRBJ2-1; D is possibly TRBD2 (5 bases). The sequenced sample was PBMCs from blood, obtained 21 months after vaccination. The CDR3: CAISDRRLTYNEQFF. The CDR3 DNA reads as TGTGCCATCAGTGACCGGAGGCTTACCTACAATGAGCAGTTCTTC.